This T cell receptor beta chain is drawn from a study of breast tumors, draining lymph nodes, adjacent tissues. Findings and caveats of the study: Tumor T cell lymph node origin was a supported hypothesis, not proven.

This clonotype was observed at least ten times. Antigen specificity is unknown. One entry per CDR3 protein, called by TCRdb with MiXCR from the multiplex PCR reads. The sample lists tens of thousands of distinct CDR3 sequences; around 40% were seen once. CDR1 and CDR2 from the germline V gene are DFQATT and SNEGSKA (reference sequence). V was clipped by 6 bases and J by 7 bases, with 12 bases between them. The CDR3 is 11 amino acids. This chain connects TRBV20-1 to TRBJ1-2, with D hard to call. This TCR came from a female donor with breast cancer. Some clones in this sample may be carry-over from other donors' samples. The sample comprised breast tumor tissue. This CDR3 reads CSAHNGSGYTF. CDR3 bases: TGCAGTGCCCACAACGGGTCTGGCTACACCTTC.